What follows are 9 T cell receptor beta chains derived from one specimen sequenced in a study of shared clonotypes between healthy human individuals (dated by TCRdb to the early 2020s). To prepare the library, the immunoSEQ multiplex PCR assay was applied. The source is immuneACCESS, and TCRdb retained only in-frame sequences with V and J called. Part of the clones is not carried over; for the studies checked, unresolved V genes explain less than half of this, and the remainder is unexplained. Here the sample has roughly 2.2 million clones; approximately 93% occur a single time. 0.39% of the sample is held by the ten biggest clonotypes. Input material: naive CD4+ T cells from PBMCs. The meaning of the sample's cell subset or site label: CD45RA+ positively selected. Receptor source: a man aged 18 to 29 in good health. Some clones in this sample may be carry-over from other donors' samples.

The V call is TRBV19, the J call TRBJ1-2; possible D gene TRBD1, 6 bases. With 4 bases removed from V and 7 bases from J, the gap between germline ends came to 19 bases. This CDR3 contains 15 residues. Germline values: CDR1 LNHDA, CDR2 SQIVND (reference sequence). The CDR3: CASSTTGLGAGGYTF. The CDR3 coding sequence is TGTGCCAGTAGTACCACCGGTCTGGGGGCGGGTGGCTACACCTTC.

The gene calls are TRBV30 and TRBJ2-3, with 11 bases identical to TRBD1. This CDR3 spans 16 amino acids. Trimming took 2 bases from V and 5 from J; bases not matched to a gene: 9. The germline V gene encodes CDR1 GTSNPN and CDR2 SVGIG (reference sequence). The CDR3 is CAWSQNPGQGVDTQYF. CDR3 sequence (DNA): TGTGCCTGGAGTCAAAATCCGGGACAGGGGGTAGATACGCAGTATTTT.

V is TRBV28 and J is TRBJ1-5; D is ambiguous. CDR1 MDHEN and CDR2 SYDVKM come from the germline V gene. This CDR3 comprises 15 residues. V was shortened by 5 bases and J by 2 bases, with 13 bases between the two germline ends. The CDR3, as DNA: TGTGCCAGCAGTCCTCCGGGGAGTGGCAATCAGCCCCAGCATTTT. Amino acids: CASSPPGSGNQPQHF.

The rearrangement links TRBV28 to TRBJ1-2, with TRBD1 identical over 9 bases. There are 14 residues in the CDR3. Trimming at V came to 6 bases and at J to 8 bases, leaving 10 bases not matched to a gene. The germline CDR1 and CDR2 sequences are MDHEN and SYDVKM. CDR3 loop: CASSPPGQGTGYTF. In nucleotides, the CDR3 is TGTGCCAGCAGCCCTCCGGGACAGGGTACGGGCTACACCTTC.

The genes are TRBV7-9 and TRBJ2-5; 9 nucleotides match TRBD2. Germline-derived CDR1 and CDR2 are SEHNR and FQNEAQ (reference sequence). This CDR3 is 13 amino acids long. The junction had 6 bases not matched to a gene; V was cut back by 10 bases and J by 3 bases. The CDR3 loop is CATRIAGEETQYF. The CDR3 DNA reads as TGTGCCACCCGAATAGCGGGAGAAGAGACCCAGTACTTC.

The chain has TRBV6-1 and TRBJ1-3; D is ambiguous. The CDR3 sequence is 14 residues long. The V end was cut by 8 bases, the J end by 0 bases, with 11 bases between. CDR1 and CDR2 (germline): MNHNS, SASEGT. The CDR3 DNA reads as TGTGCCAGCGGTGCAGGCCTCTCTGGAAACACCATATATTTT. Protein product: CASGAGLSGNTIYF.

This clone was detected a few times. The identical CDR3 is also encoded by other nucleotide sequences in the sample. The chain has TRBV18 and TRBJ2-2; no clear D gene. The CDR3 length is 13 residues. CDR1 is KGHSH and CDR2 is LQKENI in the germline V gene. The germline V and J ends were trimmed by 0 bases and 2 bases, with 1 base remaining between them. The CDR3 region has the DNA TGTGCCAGCTCACCACCTAACACCGGGGAGCTGTTTTTT. Translating gives CASSPPNTGELFF.

The chain carries TRBV28 and TRBJ2-3; D unclear. The CDR3 sequence is 14 residues long. Germline-derived CDR1 and CDR2 are MDHEN and SYDVKM. V was clipped by 6 bases and J by 4 bases, with 14 bases between them. CDR3 protein: CASRPGIQPDTQYF. The CDR3 DNA is TGTGCCAGCAGACCCGGTATTCAACCAGATACGCAGTATTTT.

This clone was seen only once. Additional DNA sequences in this sample encode the identical CDR3. J is TRBJ2-3 and V is TRBV6-5, with unresolved D. The CDR3 extends over 12 amino acids. Germline V lookup: CDR1 MNHEY, CDR2 SVGAGI. V shed 0 bases and J shed 6 bases, with 4 bases lying between them. The CDR3 bases are TGTGCCAGCAGTTACTCACGGGATACGCAGTATTTT. It encodes CASSYSRDTQYF.